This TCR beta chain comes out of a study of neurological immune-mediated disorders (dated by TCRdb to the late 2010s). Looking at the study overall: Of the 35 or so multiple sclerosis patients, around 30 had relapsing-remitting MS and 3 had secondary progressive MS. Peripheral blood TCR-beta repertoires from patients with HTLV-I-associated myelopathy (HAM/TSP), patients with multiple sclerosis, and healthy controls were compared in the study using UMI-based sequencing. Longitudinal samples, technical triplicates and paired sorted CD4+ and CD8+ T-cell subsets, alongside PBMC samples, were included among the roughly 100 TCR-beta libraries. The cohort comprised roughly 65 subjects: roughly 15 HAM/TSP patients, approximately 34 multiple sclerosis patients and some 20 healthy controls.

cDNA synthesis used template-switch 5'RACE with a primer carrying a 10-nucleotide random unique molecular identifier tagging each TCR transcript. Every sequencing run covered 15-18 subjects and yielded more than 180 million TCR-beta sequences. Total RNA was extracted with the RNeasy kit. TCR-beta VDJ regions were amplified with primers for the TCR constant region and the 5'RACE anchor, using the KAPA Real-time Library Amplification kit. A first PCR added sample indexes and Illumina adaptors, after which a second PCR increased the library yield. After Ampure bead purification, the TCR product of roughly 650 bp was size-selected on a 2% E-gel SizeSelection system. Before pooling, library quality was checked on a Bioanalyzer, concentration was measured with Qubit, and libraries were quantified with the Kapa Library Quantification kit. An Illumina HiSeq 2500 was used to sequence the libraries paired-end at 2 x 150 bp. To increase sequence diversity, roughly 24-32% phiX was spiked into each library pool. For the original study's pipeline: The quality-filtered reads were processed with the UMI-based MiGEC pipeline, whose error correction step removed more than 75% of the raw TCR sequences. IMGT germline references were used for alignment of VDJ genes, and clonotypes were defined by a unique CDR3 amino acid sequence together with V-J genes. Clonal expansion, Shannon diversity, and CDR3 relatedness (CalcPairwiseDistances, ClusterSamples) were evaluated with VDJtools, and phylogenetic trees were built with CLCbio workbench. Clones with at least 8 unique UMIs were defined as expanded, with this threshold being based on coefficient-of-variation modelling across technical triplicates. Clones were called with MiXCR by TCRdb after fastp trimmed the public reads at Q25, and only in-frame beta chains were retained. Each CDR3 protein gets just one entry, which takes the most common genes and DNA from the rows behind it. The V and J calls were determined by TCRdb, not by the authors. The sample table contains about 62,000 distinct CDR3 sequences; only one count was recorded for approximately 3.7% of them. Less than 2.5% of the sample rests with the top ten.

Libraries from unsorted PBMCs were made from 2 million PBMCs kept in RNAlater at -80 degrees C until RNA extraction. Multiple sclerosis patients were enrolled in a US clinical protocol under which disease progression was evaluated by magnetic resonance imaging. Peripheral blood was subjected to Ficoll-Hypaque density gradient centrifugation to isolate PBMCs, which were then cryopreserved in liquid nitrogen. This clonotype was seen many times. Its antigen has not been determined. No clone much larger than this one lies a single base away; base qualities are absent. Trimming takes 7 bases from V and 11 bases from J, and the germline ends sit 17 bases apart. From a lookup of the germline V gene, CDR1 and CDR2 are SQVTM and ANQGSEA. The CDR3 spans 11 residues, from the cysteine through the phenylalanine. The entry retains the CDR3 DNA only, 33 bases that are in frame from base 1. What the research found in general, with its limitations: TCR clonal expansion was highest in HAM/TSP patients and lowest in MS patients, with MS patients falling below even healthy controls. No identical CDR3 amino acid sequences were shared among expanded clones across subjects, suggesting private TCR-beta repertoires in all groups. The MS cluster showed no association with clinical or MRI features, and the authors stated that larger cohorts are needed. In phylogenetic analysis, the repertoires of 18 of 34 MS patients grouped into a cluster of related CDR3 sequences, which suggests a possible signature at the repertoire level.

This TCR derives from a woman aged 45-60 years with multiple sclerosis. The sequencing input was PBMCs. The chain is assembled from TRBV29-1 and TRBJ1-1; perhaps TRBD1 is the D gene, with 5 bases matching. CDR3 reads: CSAGEEAGAFF. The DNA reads TGCAGCGCGGGGGAGGAGGCCGGGGCTTTCTTT. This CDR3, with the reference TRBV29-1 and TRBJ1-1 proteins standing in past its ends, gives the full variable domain SAVISQKPSRDICQRGTSLTIQCQVDSQVTMMFWYRQQPGQSLTLIATANQGSEATYESGFVIDKFPISRPNLTFSTLTVSNMSPEDSSIYLCSAGEEAGAFFGQGTRLTVV.